This T cell receptor beta chain was sequenced during a study of T-cell reconstitution after alpha-beta-depleted transplantation in children. Preparation of the TCRbeta library used unique molecular identifiers. A single record per CDR3 protein comes from TCRdb applying MiXCR to the PCR reads. The sample consists of over 550,000 distinct CDR3 sequences, more than 9% of them appearing once. This clonotype was seen only a few times. This TCR was recovered from a human donor who donated a stem cell graft to a child with acute myeloid leukemia. The starting material was PBMCs from the stem cell graft donor, obtained from the stem cell graft.

This CDR3 is CASRTRFEAFF. The CDR3 DNA sequence: TGTGCCAGCAGAACGAGGTTTGAAGCTTTCTTT. The chain is built from TRBV28 and TRBJ1-1, with unresolved D. V dropped 6 bases and J dropped 7 bases, with 9 bases sitting between them. The germline V gene has CDR1 MDHEN and CDR2 SYDVKM. The CDR3 runs to 11 residues.